This T cell receptor beta chain emerged from a study of T cells in Graves' hyperthyroidism and ophthalmopathy. The study, taken as a whole, reports: Blood samples included most of the expanded thyroid clonotypes exceeding 0.001.

This clonotype was observed many times. Its antigen is not identified. TCR beta CDR3 regions were amplified from RNA. TCR CDR3 regions were first amplified by RT-PCR with HTBI primers. TCRdb passed the multiplex PCR reads through MiXCR, listing each CDR3 protein once. The table has a few hundred thousand distinct CDR3 sequences, roughly 18% seen once. CDR3 length equals 14 residues. The V gene lost 3 bases and the J gene lost 7 bases, with 13 bases spanning the gap. From germline, CDR1 is SNHLY and CDR2 FYNNEI. The TCR comes from a man between 18 and 29 years old with Graves' ophthalmopathy. The chain combines TRBV2 with TRBJ2-1, with D hard to call. Source material: blood. The CDR3 loop is CASSEVNPRNEQFF. For the CDR3, the DNA is TGTGCCAGCAGTGAGGTAAACCCCCGGAATGAGCAGTTCTTC.